One sample yielded the 9 T cell receptor beta chains listed below, sequenced in a study of response to subunit inactivated influenza vaccine. One entry per CDR3 protein, called by TCRdb with MiXCR from the RT-PCR reads. The sample carries roughly 790,000 distinct CDR3 sequences, over 20% recorded once. This specimen consisted of PBMCs from blood, obtained less than 6 days after vaccination. Source of these receptors: a man between 50 and 59 years old who received an inactivated influenza vaccine.

This clonotype was seen just once. This chain links TRBV20-1 with TRBJ2-5; 8 bases fit TRBD1. The germline CDR1 and CDR2 sequences are DFQATT and SNEGSKA (reference sequence). Trimming cost V 0 bases and J 5 bases; bases outside gene matches: 8. CDR3 length: 15 amino acids. CDR3 DNA: TGCAGTGCTAGAGACGGGGACAGGCCGGGGGAGACCCAGTACTTC. Amino acids: CSARDGDRPGETQYF.

V usage is TRBV27 and J usage is TRBJ1-3; TRBD1 matches 7 bases. Trimming removed 4 bases from V and 0 bases from J; junction bases left unmatched: 12. This CDR3 is 18 amino acids long. Germline V CDR1 and CDR2: MNHEY, SMNVEV (reference sequence). The CDR3 coding sequence is TGTGCCAGCAGTTCGCACCCGGGACAGACCTTCTCTGGAAACACCATATATTTT. Translating it yields CASSSHPGQTFSGNTIYF.

The V and J genes are TRBV19 and TRBJ2-2, with D perhaps TRBD2 (6 bases). CDR3 size: 13 residues. The germline V and J ends were trimmed by 10 bases and 4 bases, with 13 bases remaining between them. The germline V gene encodes CDR1 LNHDA and CDR2 SQIVND (reference sequence). CDR3 in amino acids: CATGRGSTGELFF. In nucleotides, the CDR3 is TGTGCCACAGGCCGGGGGTCCACCGGGGAGCTGTTTTTT.

V is TRBV5-1 and J is TRBJ2-1; 10 nucleotides line up with TRBD2. J was trimmed by 8 bases and V by 0 bases; bases with no gene match: 8. Germline CDR1 is SGHRS and CDR2 is YFSETQ. The CDR3 length is 16 residues. In DNA, the CDR3 is TGCGCCAGCAGCTTGGCTCCGGGACTAGCGAAGGATGAGCAGTTCTTC. Its protein is CASSLAPGLAKDEQFF.

On this clonotype itself: Germline and junction disagree at one end, which may indicate a read error. The V and J genes are TRBV5-1 and TRBJ2-1; D remains ambiguous. CDR1 SGHRS and CDR2 YFSETQ come from the germline V gene. CDR3 length: 16 amino acids. CDR3 bases: TGCGCCAGCAGCTTGTTGGGCTCCCCAACTTACATTGAGCAGTTCTTC. It encodes CASSLLGSPTYIEQFF.

This clonotype was observed a handful of times. The chain is built from TRBV29-1 and TRBJ2-5; 9 nucleotides align to TRBD1. This CDR3 region has 14 residues. V lost 4 bases and J lost 4; bases outside the gene matches: 7. From germline, CDR1 is SQVTM and CDR2 ANQGSEA. For the CDR3, the DNA is TGCAGCGTTGCAGCCGGGACAGGGATAGAGACCCAGTACTTC. Translation gives CSVAAGTGIETQYF.

The V gene is TRBV12-3 or TRBV12-4, the J gene TRBJ1-2, with TRBD1 identical over 8 bases. The CDR3 spans 15 residues. Trimming cost V 5 bases and J 4 bases; bases outside gene matches: 9. The CDR3 region is CASSTTPGTGYGYTF. The CDR3 nucleotides read TGTGCCAGCAGTACCACTCCCGGGACAGGCTATGGCTACACCTTC.

This chain joins TRBV6-1 and TRBJ2-7, with D perhaps TRBD2 (6 bases). V was clipped by 6 bases and J by 2 bases, with 14 bases between them. Germline lookup yields CDR1 MNHNS and CDR2 SASEGT. The CDR3 consists of 14 residues. For the CDR3, the DNA is TGTGCCAGCAGGTCCGGCGGGGCCCCCTACGAGCAGTACTTC. Translating it yields CASRSGGAPYEQYF.

The chain uses TRBV20-1 and TRBJ2-1; D could derive from TRBD1 or TRBD2 (5 bases each). Germline CDR1 reads DFQATT; CDR2 reads SNEGSKA (reference sequence). CDR3 length: 15 amino acids. Trimming left V 3 bases short and J 0 bases short, with 12 bases between. CDR3 sequence reads: CSASPTGGSYNEQFF. CDR3 coding DNA: TGCAGTGCTAGCCCGACTGGGGGCTCCTACAATGAGCAGTTCTTC.